This TCR beta chain was identified during a study of vaccination and CD4 T cells after COVID-19. Study-level information: The cells were exposed to overlapping spike peptides originating from SARS-CoV-2, HCoV-NL63, HCoV-OC43 and HCoV-229E for stimulation. Controls used CEFX viral epitopes (positive), HIV-1 Nef peptides (negative), or no peptide.

Treatment described: 10-day PBMC culture with coronavirus spike peptide pools or control peptides (ViraFEST assay). As for this clonotype: The antigen remains undetermined.

Sequenced with the Oncomine TCR Beta short-read assay was DNA taken from cultured CD4+ T cells. From CD4+ T cells that had been cultured, genomic DNA was extracted. TCRdb ran MiXCR on the PCR reads and lists one entry per CDR3 protein. The sample shows 4,600 or so distinct CDR3 sequences, approximately 45% of them seen only once. The clonotype was recovered from a human donor who had recovered from COVID-19. Material: CD4+ T cells from blood, cultured in vitro.

The CDR3 DNA reads TGTGCCAGCAGCTTAGCGGGGGCTAACCAAGAGACCCAGTACTTC. It is translated as CASSLAGANQETQYF. The chain recombines TRBV7-2 with TRBJ2-5; a possible D gene is TRBD1 (6 bases). Deletions cut 0 bases from V and 0 bases from J, with 8 bases between. Germline loops: CDR1 SGHTA, CDR2 FQGNSA. This CDR3 is built from 15 residues.